Each of the 2 T cell receptor beta chains below was sequenced from the same sample in a study of cytomegalovirus exposure and HLA in healthy donors. Method: immunoSEQ multiplex PCR; TCRdb's copy keeps in-frame clones and lacks some. The sample contains under 95,000 clones, approximately 94% of which appear only once. Sequenced material: PBMCs. These receptors were taken from a young woman in good health and CMV-seropositive.

This chain connects TRBV6-6 to TRBJ1-1; weak D call: TRBD1 (6 bases). The ends were cut back, 6 bases at V and 5 bases at J, with 16 bases in the middle. The CDR3 has 14 amino acids. Per the germline V gene, CDR1 is MNHNY and CDR2 is SVGAGI (reference sequence). The DNA for the CDR3 is TGTGCCAGCAGAGTGGGGGCGGGCGAAACTGAAGCTTTCTTT. Encoded protein: CASRVGAGETEAFF.

V is TRBV4-2 and J is TRBJ2-1; tentatively, D is TRBD1 (6 bases). V gave up 1 base and J gave up 6 bases, with 13 bases separating them. This CDR3 comprises 15 residues. Germline V lookup: CDR1 LGHNA, CDR2 YNFKEQ. CDR3: CASSQGDKGRNEQFF. The CDR3 DNA sequence: TGTGCCAGCAGCCAAGGGGACAAGGGTCGCAATGAGCAGTTCTTC.